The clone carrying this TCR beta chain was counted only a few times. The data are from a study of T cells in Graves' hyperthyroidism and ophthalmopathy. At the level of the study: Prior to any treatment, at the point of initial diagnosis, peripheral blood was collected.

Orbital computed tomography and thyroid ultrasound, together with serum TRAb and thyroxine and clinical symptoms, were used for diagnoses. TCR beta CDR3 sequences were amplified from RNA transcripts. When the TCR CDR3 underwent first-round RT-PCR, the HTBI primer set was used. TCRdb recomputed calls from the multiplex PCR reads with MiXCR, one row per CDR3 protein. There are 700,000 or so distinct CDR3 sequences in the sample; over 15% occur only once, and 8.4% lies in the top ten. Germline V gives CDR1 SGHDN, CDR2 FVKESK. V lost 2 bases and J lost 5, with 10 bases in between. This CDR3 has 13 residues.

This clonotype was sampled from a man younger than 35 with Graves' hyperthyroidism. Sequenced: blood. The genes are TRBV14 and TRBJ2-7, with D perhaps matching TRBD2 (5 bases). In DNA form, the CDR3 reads TGTGCCAGCAGCCAAACGGGGTTCCACGAGCAGTACTTC. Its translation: CASSQTGFHEQYF.